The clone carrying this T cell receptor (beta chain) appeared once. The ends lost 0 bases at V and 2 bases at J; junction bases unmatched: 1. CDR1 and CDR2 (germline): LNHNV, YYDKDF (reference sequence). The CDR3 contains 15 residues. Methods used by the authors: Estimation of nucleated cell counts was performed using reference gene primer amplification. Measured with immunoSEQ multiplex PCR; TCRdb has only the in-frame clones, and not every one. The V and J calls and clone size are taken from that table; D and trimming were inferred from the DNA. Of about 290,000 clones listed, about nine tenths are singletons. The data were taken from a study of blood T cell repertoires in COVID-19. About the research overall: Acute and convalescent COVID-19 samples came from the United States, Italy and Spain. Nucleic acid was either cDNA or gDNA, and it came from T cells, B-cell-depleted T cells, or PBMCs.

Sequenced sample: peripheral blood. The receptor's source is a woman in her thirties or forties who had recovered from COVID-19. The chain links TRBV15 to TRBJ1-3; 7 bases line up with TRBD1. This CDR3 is CATSREGGPGNTIYF. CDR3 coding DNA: TGTGCCACCAGCAGAGAAGGGGGCCCTGGAAACACCATATATTTT.